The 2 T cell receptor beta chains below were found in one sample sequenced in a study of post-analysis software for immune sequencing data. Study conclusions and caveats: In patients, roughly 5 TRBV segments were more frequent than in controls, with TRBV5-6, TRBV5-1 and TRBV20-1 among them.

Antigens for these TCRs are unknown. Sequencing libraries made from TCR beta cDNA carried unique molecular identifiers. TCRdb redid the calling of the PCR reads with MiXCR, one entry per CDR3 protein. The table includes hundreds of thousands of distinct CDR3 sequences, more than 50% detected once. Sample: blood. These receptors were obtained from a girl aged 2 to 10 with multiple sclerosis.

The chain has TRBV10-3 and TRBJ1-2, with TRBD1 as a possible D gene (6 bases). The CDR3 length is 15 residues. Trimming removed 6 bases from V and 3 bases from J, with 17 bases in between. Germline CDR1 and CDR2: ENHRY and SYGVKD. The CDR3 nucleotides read TGTGCCATCAGCAAACAGGGAACGGGAGACTATGGCTACACCTTC. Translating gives CAISKQGTGDYGYTF.

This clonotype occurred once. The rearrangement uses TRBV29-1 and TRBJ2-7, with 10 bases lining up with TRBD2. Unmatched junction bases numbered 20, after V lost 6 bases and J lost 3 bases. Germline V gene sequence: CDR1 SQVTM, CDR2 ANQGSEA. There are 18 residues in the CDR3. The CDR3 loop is CSVEKASVLAGEVYEQYF. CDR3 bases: TGCAGCGTCGAAAAAGCCAGTGTTCTAGCGGGAGAAGTCTACGAGCAGTACTTC.